This TCR beta chain was sequenced for a study of STAT3 mutations in large granular lymphocyte leukemia. Study-wide background: Roughly half the longitudinally sequenced T-LGLL patients had canonical STAT3 mutations. More than half of T-LGLL patients received immunosuppressive therapy. Overall study results and limits: After therapy, about 35% of the 18 patients switched clonotypes, all new clones STAT3 wild type. Every T-cell large granular lymphocyte leukemia patient had at least one immunodominant TCR beta clonotype.

Regarding this clone: Its antigen is as yet unknown.

Each sample's TCRbeta library yielded on average around 41,000 productive templates. Clones were read by immunoSEQ multiplex PCR, and TCRdb kept only the in-frame ones, dropping some. Among roughly 40,000 clones listed, nearly 90% were seen once. The CDR3 spans 15 residues. CDR1 and CDR2 (germline): MNHNY, SVGAGI (reference sequence). The V and J ends lost 6 bases and 3 bases respectively, with 18 bases between them. The sample was PBMCs. The V gene is TRBV6-6, the J gene TRBJ2-7; unclear D gene. The TCR sequence derives from a human donor with T large granular lymphocyte leukemia. Some clones in this sample may be carry-over from other donors' samples. Written as DNA, the CDR3 is TGTGCCAGCAGCCCGTCGATTACCGGATTCTACGAGCAGTACTTC. Translation gives CASSPSITGFYEQYF.